Listed below are T cell receptor beta chains from one sample, sequenced in a study of blood T cell repertoires in COVID-19. Measured with immunoSEQ multiplex PCR; TCRdb has only the in-frame clones, and not every one. The sample includes over 70,000 clones, approximately 86% of them seen just once. The sequencing sample was made of peripheral blood. Every receptor here comes from a human donor in a cohort sampled during active COVID-19. Both conserved end residues are part of each CDR3. The D gene is left open where the match is weak. Size is stated for part of the rows, as once, few or many counts, or as a class when the clone is expanded.

j_call d_call v_call clone_size cdr3_nt cdr3_aa
TRBJ1-4 TRBD1 TRBV19 - TGTGCCAGTAGTAGGGACAGGACCGGTAATGAAAAACTGTTTTTT CASSRDRTGNEKLFF
TRBJ2-7 TRBD2 TRBV27 - TGTGCCAGCAGTCCGGGACTAGCGACCTACGAGCAGTACTTC CASSPGLATYEQYF
TRBJ2-1 - TRBV24-1 - TGTGCCACCAGTACAGGGATCGGGAGGACCAATGAGCAGTTCTTC CATSTGIGRTNEQFF
TRBJ1-2 - TRBV6-2/TRBV6-3 - TGTGCCAGCAGTTACTCGGCGACCGGGACTCTTGGCGGCTACACCTTC CASSYSATGTLGGYTF
TRBJ2-5 TRBD1 TRBV5-4 - TGTGCCAGCAGCTTGGGACAGGGGGGCCAAGAGACCCAGTACTTC CASSLGQGGQETQYF
TRBJ2-7 - TRBV5-1 few TGCGCCAGCAGCCTGGAGGGTCGGGGGACCTACGAGCAGTACTTC CASSLEGRGTYEQYF
TRBJ2-7 TRBD1 TRBV28 - TGTGCCAGCAGTTTTCCGGGACAGGGGGCCGCCTACGAGCAGTACTTC CASSFPGQGAAYEQYF
TRBJ1-4 - TRBV5-1 - TGCGCCAGCAGCCGGAGGGCTTCGAGATTGAGTAATGAAAAACTGTTTTTT CASSRRASRLSNEKLFF
TRBJ2-7 - TRBV27 - TGTGCCAGCAGTTTGGGGGCCTGGGGCTCCTACGAGCAGTACTTC CASSLGAWGSYEQYF
TRBJ2-1 - TRBV5-1 - TGCGCCAGCAGCTTGGCGAACCAGGGCGATGAGCAGTTCTTC CASSLANQGDEQFF
TRBJ2-1 - TRBV19 - TGTGCCAGTCGAAGATCCAGTTACAATGAGCAGTTCTTC CASRRSSYNEQFF
TRBJ2-3 - TRBV7-2 - TGTGCCAGCAGCCAAGAGGTAACAACTAGCACAGATACGCAGTATTTT CASSQEVTTSTDTQYF
TRBJ2-1 TRBD1 TRBV11-3 few TGTGCCAGCAGCCCACTGGGACAGGACAATGAGCAGTTCTTC CASSPLGQDNEQFF
TRBJ1-3 - TRBV7-9 few TGTGCCACCACTGGAGGGATCGGAAACACCATATATTTT CATTGGIGNTIYF
TRBJ2-1 TRBD1 TRBV5-4 - TGTGCCAGCAGCCTACCTCTAGGGACAGGATACAATGAGCAGTTCTTC CASSLPLGTGYNEQFF
TRBJ2-4 TRBD1 TRBV7-2 once TGTGCCAGCAGCTTAGGGGACAGAGCGTACCTAGCCAAAAACATTCAGTACTTC CASSLGDRAYLAKNIQYF
TRBJ1-2 TRBD1 TRBV28 - TGTGCCAGCCTTCCTCAGGCAGGGGGAGTCCGGGGCTACACCTTC CASLPQAGGVRGYTF
TRBJ1-2 - TRBV27 - TGTGCCAGCAGTTTCCTAGGGGGAAAAAACTATGGCTACACCTTC CASSFLGGKNYGYTF
TRBJ2-1 TRBD1 TRBV19 - TGTGCCAGTAGTATACCAGGACAGGGGGGCGATGAGCAGTTCTTC CASSIPGQGGDEQFF
TRBJ1-2 - TRBV7-8 - TGTGCCAGCAGCTTAGGTGGTTCAGGGGTAGGCTACACCTTC CASSLGGSGVGYTF
TRBJ2-1 TRBD1 TRBV12-3/TRBV12-4 once TGTGCCAGCAGGGCAGGGGGCGACAATGAGCAGTTCTTC CASRAGGDNEQFF
TRBJ2-7 - TRBV6-5 - TGTGCCAGCAGTTACACAGGAACCTACGAGCAGTACTTC CASSYTGTYEQYF